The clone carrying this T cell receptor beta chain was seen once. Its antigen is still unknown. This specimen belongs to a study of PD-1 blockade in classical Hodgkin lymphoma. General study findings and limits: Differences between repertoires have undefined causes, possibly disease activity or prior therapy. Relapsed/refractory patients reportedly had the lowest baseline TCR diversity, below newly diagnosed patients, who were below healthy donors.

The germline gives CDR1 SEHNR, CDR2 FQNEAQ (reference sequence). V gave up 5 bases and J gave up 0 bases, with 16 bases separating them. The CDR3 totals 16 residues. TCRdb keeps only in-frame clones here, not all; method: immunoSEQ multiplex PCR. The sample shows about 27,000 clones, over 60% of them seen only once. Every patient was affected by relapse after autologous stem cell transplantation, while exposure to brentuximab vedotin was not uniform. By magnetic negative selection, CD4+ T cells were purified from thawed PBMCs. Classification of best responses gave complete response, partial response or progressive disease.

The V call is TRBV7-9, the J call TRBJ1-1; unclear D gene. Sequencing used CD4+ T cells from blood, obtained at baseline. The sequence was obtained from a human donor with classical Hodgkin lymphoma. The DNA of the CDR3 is TGTGCCAGCAGCCCCTCCGGAGTGGCGATGAACACTGAAGCTTTCTTT. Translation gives CASSPSGVAMNTEAFF.